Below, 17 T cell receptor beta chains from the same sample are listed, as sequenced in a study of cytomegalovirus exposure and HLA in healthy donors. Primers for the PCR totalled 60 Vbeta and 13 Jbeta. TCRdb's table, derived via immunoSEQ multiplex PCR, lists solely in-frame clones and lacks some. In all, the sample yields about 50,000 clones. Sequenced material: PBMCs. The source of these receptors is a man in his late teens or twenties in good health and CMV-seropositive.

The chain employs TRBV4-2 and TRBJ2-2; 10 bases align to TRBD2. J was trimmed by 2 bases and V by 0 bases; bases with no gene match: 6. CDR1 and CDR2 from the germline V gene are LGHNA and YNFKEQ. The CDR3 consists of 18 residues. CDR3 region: CASSQDASGSPNTGELFF. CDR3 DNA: TGTGCCAGCAGCCAAGATGCTAGCGGGAGCCCTAACACCGGGGAGCTGTTTTTT.

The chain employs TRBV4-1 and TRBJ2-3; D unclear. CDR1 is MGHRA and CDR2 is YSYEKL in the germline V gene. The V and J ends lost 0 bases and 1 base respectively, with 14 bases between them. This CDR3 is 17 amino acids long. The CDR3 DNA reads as TGCGCCAGCAGCCAAGATACGCCGCTAGTTGGCACAGATACGCAGTATTTT. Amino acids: CASSQDTPLVGTDTQYF.

The CDR3 protein is CASSFGLYEQYF. The CDR3, as DNA: TGTGCCAGCAGCTTTGGCCTCTACGAGCAGTACTTC. The chain recombines TRBV5-4 with TRBJ2-7, with unresolved D. V was trimmed by 2 bases and J by 3 bases, leaving 6 bases between them. Per the germline V gene, CDR1 is SGHNT and CDR2 is YYREEE (reference sequence). This CDR3 is built from 12 residues.

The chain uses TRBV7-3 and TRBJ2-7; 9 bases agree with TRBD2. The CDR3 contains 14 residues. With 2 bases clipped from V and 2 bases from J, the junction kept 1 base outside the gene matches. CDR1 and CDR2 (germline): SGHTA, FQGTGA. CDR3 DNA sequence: TGTGCCAGCAGCTTAGCGGGAGGGCCCTACGAGCAGTACTTC. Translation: CASSLAGGPYEQYF.

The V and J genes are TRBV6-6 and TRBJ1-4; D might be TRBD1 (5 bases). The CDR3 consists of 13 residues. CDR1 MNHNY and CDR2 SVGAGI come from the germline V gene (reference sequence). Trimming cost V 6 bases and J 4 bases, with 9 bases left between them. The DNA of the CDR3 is TGTGCCAGCAGGAGGGACTTTAATGAAAAACTGTTTTTT. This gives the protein CASRRDFNEKLFF.

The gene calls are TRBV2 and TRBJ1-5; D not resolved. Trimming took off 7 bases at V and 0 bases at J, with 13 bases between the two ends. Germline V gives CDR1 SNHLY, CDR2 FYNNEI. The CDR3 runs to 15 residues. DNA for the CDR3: TGTGCCAGCAATGAGGGCCCATATAGCAATCAGCCCCAGCATTTT. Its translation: CASNEGPYSNQPQHF. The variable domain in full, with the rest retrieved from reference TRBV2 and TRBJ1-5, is EPEVTQTPSHQVTQMGQEVILRCVPISNHLYFYWYRQILGQKVEFLVSFYNNEISEKSEIFDDQFSVERPDGSNFTLKIRSTKLEDSAMYFCASNEGPYSNQPQHFGDGTRLSIL.

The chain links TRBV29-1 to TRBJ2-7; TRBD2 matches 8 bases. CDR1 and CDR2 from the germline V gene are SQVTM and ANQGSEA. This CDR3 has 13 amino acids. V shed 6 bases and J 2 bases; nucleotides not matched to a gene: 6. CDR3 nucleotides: TGCAGCGTGCCGGGACTAGGGGCCTACGAGCAGTACTTC. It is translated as CSVPGLGAYEQYF.

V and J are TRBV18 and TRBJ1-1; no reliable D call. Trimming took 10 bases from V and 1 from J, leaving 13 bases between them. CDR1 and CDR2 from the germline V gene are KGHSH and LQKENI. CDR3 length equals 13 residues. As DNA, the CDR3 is TGTGCCACGATGGCGGGCAGGAACACTGAAGCTTTCTTT. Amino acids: CATMAGRNTEAFF.

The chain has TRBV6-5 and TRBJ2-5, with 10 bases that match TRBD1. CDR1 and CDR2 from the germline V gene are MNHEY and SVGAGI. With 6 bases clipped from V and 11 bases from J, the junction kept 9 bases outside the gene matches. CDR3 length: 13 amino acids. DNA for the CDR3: TGTGCCAGCAGAGACAGGGGGCCCCTGCGGCAGTACTTC. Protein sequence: CASRDRGPLRQYF.

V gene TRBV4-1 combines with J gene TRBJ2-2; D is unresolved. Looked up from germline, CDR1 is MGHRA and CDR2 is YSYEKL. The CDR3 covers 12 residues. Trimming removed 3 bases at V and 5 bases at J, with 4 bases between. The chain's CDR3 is CASSHITGELFF. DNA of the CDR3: TGCGCCAGCAGCCATATTACCGGGGAGCTGTTTTTT.

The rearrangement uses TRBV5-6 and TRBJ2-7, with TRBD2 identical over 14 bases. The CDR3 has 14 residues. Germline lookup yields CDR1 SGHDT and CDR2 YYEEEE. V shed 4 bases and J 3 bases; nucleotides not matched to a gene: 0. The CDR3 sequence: CASSGTSGSYEQYF. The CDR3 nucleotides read TGTGCCAGCAGCGGGACTAGCGGGAGCTACGAGCAGTACTTC. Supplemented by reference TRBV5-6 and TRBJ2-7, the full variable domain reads DAGVTQSPTHLIKTRGQQVTLRCSPKSGHDTVSWYQQALGQGPQFIFQYYEEEERQRGNFPDRFSGHQFPNYSSELNVNALLLGDSALYLCASSGTSGSYEQYFGPGTRLTVT.

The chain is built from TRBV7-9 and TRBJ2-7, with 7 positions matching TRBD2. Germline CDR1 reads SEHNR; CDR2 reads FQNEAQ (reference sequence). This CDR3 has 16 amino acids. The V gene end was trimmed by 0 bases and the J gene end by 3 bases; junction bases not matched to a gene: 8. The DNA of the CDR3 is TGTGCCAGCAGCTTAGCGGTGGCGGGAGCGAACTACGAGCAGTACTTC. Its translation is CASSLAVAGANYEQYF. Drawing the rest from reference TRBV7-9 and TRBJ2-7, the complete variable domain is DTGVSQNPRHKITKRGQNVTFRCDPISEHNRLYWYRQTLGQGPEFLTYFQNEAQLEKSRLLSDRFSAERPKGSFSTLEIQRTEQGDSAMYLCASSLAVAGANYEQYFGPGTRLTVT.

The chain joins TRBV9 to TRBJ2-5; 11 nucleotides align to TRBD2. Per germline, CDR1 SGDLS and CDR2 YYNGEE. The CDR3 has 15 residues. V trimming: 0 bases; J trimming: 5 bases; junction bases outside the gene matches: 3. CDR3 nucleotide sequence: TGTGCCAGCAGCGTAGCCGCTAGCGGGAGGGAGACCCAGTACTTC. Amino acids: CASSVAASGRETQYF.

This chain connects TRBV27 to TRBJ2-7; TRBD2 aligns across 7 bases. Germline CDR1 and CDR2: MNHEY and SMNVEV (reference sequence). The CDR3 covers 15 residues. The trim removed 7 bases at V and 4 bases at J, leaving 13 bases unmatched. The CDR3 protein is CASNPRGTPTYEQYF. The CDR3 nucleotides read TGTGCCAGCAACCCGCGGGGGACCCCCACTTACGAGCAGTACTTC.

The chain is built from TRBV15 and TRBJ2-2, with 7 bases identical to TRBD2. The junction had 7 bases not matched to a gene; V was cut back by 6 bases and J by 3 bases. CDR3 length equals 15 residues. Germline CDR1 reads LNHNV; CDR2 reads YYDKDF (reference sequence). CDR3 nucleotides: TGTGCCACCAGACAGACTAGCTCCTACACCGGGGAGCTGTTTTTT. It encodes CATRQTSSYTGELFF.

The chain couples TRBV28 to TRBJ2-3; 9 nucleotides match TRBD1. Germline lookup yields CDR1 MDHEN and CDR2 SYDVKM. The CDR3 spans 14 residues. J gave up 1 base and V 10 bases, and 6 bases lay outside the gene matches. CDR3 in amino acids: CATLTGGRTDTQYF. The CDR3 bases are TGTGCCACCCTTACAGGGGGCCGCACAGATACGCAGTATTTT.

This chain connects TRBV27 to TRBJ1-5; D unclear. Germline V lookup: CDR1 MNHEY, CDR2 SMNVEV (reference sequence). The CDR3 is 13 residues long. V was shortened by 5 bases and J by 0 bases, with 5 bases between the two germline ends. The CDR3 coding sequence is TGTGCCAGCAGTACCGGTAGCAATCAGCCCCAGCATTTT. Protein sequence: CASSTGSNQPQHF.